These T cell receptor beta chains were read from a single sample in a study of T cells in Graves' hyperthyroidism and ophthalmopathy. MiXCR, run by TCRdb on the multiplex PCR reads, gives a single entry per CDR3 protein. The sample yields about 420,000 distinct CDR3 sequences, roughly 15% seen once. Sequenced material: blood. The receptors here all came from a woman aged 18-35 years with Graves' hyperthyroidism. Each CDR3 is given without its conserved first and last residue. Where a row states a size, it is once, few, many or the class of an expanded clone; other rows omit it.

J,V,size,CDR3
TRBJ2-3,TRBV7-2,many,ASSLEGRGATDTQY
TRBJ2-1,TRBV10-3,.,AIKGRGGPNEQF
TRBJ1-1,TRBV19,few,ASSILTEEVRGTEAF
TRBJ2-7,TRBV20-1,many,SARKPLDFPSYEQY
TRBJ2-5,TRBV7-8,many,ASSWGRWMQETQY
TRBJ2-4,TRBV28,many,ASIGSAKNIQY
TRBJ1-1,TRBV19,few,ASSMVGVMNTEAF
TRBJ2-3,TRBV9,many,ASSQDRGSTDTQY
TRBJ2-7,TRBV30,.,AWSFAQLAGLYEQY
TRBJ2-7,TRBV30,many,AWSVSRDYEQY
TRBJ1-5,TRBV4-1,few,ASSQTSGRAQPQH
TRBJ2-7,TRBV7-8,many,ASTASGGTYEQY
TRBJ1-1,TRBV10-3,.,AISRVLGGNTEAF
TRBJ2-3,TRBV27,few,ASSLLQGTDTRY
TRBJ1-2,TRBV20-1,.,SAGTGVNYGYT
TRBJ1-5,TRBV10-2,few,ASSGGASDNQPQH
TRBJ1-1,TRBV19,.,ASSVQMNTEAF
TRBJ2-7,TRBV19,.,ASSIEGRSYEQY
TRBJ2-3,TRBV6-1,many,ASTLSGSFTDTQY
TRBJ1-1,TRBV20-1,many,SARVGQGGRAF
TRBJ2-2,TRBV6-4,few,ASSDEVRTNTGELF
TRBJ1-1,TRBV24-1,many,ATSLSGGTEAF
TRBJ1-5,TRBV5-1,.,ASSIGTDPNQPQH
TRBJ2-5,TRBV14,many,ASSQELGGEETQY
TRBJ2-2,TRBV6-1,few,ASRQAGGHTGELF
TRBJ2-3,TRBV5-4,many,ASSSASSTDTQY
TRBJ1-1,TRBV10-3,few,ASRTGGDMNTEAF
TRBJ2-3,TRBV30,.,AWRRIAGGTDTQY
TRBJ2-2,TRBV28,few,ASNLREVGTGELF
TRBJ2-5,TRBV6-2/TRBV6-3,many,ASRPNYRGETQY
TRBJ2-1,TRBV5-6,.,ASSQLAGVGEQF
TRBJ2-7,TRBV5-4,.,ASSLVQGAQEQY
TRBJ2-3,TRBV10-1,.,ASSELVGGTDTQY
.,TRBV5-8,.,ASSLAGLTSYNEQY
TRBJ2-5,TRBV14,few,ASSQEENPEVETQY
TRBJ2-3,TRBV12-3/TRBV12-4,many,ASSPRGVLAGVPDTQY
TRBJ2-7,TRBV7-2,many,ASSLPGASYEQY
TRBJ2-3,TRBV10-1,few,ASSGPQGGSYGTDTQY
TRBJ2-7,TRBV6-5,many,ASSYSGTAYEQY
TRBJ2-7,TRBV15,many,ATSRDKPYEQY
TRBJ1-2,TRBV9,.,ASSVGDGNYGYT
TRBJ2-5,TRBV5-1,many,ASSLAPRGAGRETQY